Listed below are T cell receptor beta chains from one sample, sequenced in a study of identifying expanded T cells in peripheral blood. Some clones are missing from TCRdb's copy, which holds only in-frame ones; the method was immunoSEQ multiplex PCR. The sample includes about 58,000 clones, about 85% seen only once; the top ten take over 15%. The specimen was blood. Receptors were obtained from a person aged 18 to 70 in good health. CDR3s leave out the opening cysteine and the closing phenylalanine or tryptophan.

v_call	j_call	cdr3_aa
TRBV25-1	TRBJ1-1	ASSDSIRGGTEAF
TRBV13	TRBJ2-3	ASSWDGTDTQY
TRBV6-6	TRBJ1-3	ASSLGPSSGNTIY
TRBV6-6	TRBJ1-5	ATEVTGGASQPQH
TRBV2	TRBJ1-3	ASRPTNVYTIY
TRBV11-3	TRBJ2-1	ASSLDLHNEQF
TRBV5-1	TRBJ2-5	ASSSAGKETQY
TRBV5-1	TRBJ2-5	ASSPPGLAGGGETQY
TRBV5-1	TRBJ2-2	ASTLLATTGELF
TRBV10-1	TRBJ2-2	ASSESPSGREANTGELF
TRBV4-3	TRBJ1-4	ASSQDFRAANEKLF
TRBV4-2	TRBJ2-3	ASSPRVADSTDTQY
TRBV6-6	TRBJ2-5	ASNSETGATQY
TRBV30	TRBJ2-1	AWMGGHNEQF
TRBV5-8	TRBJ2-7	ASSLFASYEQY
TRBV2	TRBJ2-3	ASSEGRTDTQY